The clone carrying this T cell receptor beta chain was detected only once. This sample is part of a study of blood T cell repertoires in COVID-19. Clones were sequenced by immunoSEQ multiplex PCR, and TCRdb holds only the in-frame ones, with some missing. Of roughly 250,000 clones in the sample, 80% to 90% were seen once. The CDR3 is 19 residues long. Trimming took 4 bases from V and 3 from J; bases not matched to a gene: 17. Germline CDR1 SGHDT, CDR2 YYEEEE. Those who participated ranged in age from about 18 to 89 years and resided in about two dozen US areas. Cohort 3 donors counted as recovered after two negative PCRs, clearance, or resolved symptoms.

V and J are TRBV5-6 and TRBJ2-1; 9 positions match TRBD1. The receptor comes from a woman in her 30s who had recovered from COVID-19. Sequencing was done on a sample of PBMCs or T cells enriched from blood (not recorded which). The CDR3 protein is CASSADRGYWTRDYNEQFF. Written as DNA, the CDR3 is TGTGCCAGCAGCGCCGACAGGGGGTATTGGACCCGGGACTACAATGAGCAGTTCTTC.